This paragraph reports one T cell receptor beta chain. The record originates from a study of blood T cell repertoires in COVID-19. For the study at large: The samples span acute and convalescent COVID-19 from the United States, Italy and Spain. In each case, the material was cDNA or gDNA derived from T cells, B-cell-depleted T cells, or PBMCs.

This CDR3 has 16 residues. V shed 5 bases, J shed 5 bases, and the junction held 10 bases outside the gene matches. Germline CDR1 is LGHNT and CDR2 is FRNRAP. The authors' processing: Amplification of reference gene primers provided the estimated nucleated cell counts. Only in-frame clones appear in the TCRdb table, and some are missing; sequencing was by immunoSEQ multiplex PCR. Clone size and V and J calls were adopted from that table, with D and trimming inferred from the DNA. The sample consists of 81,000 or so clones, 85% to 95% of them appearing once. The sequencing input was peripheral blood. V is TRBV12-5 and J is TRBJ2-1, with 9 bases that match TRBD2. This receptor was taken from a woman aged 60 to 75 with active COVID-19. CDR3 sequence reads: CASGPPLLAGHNEQFF. CDR3 DNA: TGTGCTAGTGGTCCCCCACTACTAGCGGGCCACAATGAGCAGTTCTTC.